These T cell receptor beta chains were read from a single sample in a study of blood T cells in healthy people across ages. TCRdb reprocessed the 5' RACE reads with MiXCR, giving one entry per CDR3 protein. The table has 850,000 to 950,000 distinct CDR3 sequences, 29% seen once. Material: blood. The receptor set was obtained from a woman of 80 years or more in good health. The CDR3 runs from the conserved cysteine through the conserved F or W. D genes are given only for firm matches. Expanded clones get a size class; other rows say once, few or many, or leave the size out.

>TRBJ1-2|NA|16|TRBD1|TRBV27
CASSLSGTGRLDGYTF
TGTGCCAGCAGTCTTTCCGGGACAGGGCGGCTGGATGGCTACACCTTC
>TRBJ1-1|NA|15|TRBD1|TRBV18
CASSSTGQGVTEAFF
TGTGCCAGCTCATCAACAGGACAGGGGGTCACTGAAGCTTTCTTT
>TRBJ1-5|many|15|NA|TRBV20-1
CSAPLGHIRNQPQHF
TGCAGTGCACCGCTTGGACACATACGCAATCAGCCCCAGCATTTT
>TRBJ2-2|NA|14|TRBD1|TRBV5-5
CASSQGAHTGELFF
TGTGCCAGCAGCCAGGGGGCGCACACCGGGGAGCTGTTTTTT
>TRBJ1-5|NA|13|TRBD1|TRBV20-1
CGARTGSNQPRHF
TGCGGTGCCCGGACAGGGAGCAATCAGCCCCGGCATTTT
>TRBJ2-3|many|16|TRBD2|TRBV5-1
CASSTWTSGSTDTQYF
TGCGCCAGCAGCACCTGGACTAGCGGGAGCACAGATACGCAGTATTTT
>TRBJ2-5|many|16|TRBD2|TRBV5-1
CASSLDPSGGQETQYF
TGCGCCAGCAGCTTGGACCCTAGCGGGGGTCAAGAGACCCAGTACTTC
>TRBJ1-2|NA|13|NA|TRBV14
CASSQRAALGYTF
TGTGCCAGCAGCCAGCGGGCTGCCCTTGGCTACACCTTC
>TRBJ2-7|many|13|NA|TRBV20-1
CSAHSPVGNEQYF
TGCAGTGCTCACAGCCCCGTTGGGAACGAGCAGTACTTC
>TRBJ2-3|few|15|TRBD2|TRBV5-4
CASRPGTSSSDTQYF
TGTGCCAGCAGACCCGGGACTAGCTCGTCAGATACGCAGTATTTT
>TRBJ2-3|few|17|NA|TRBV18
CASSPPSGGRRTDTQYF
TGTGCCAGCTCACCACCGTCCGGGGGTCGGCGCACAGATACGCAGTATTTT
>TRBJ2-5|many|13|NA|TRBV27
CASSFFGGETQYF
TGTGCCAGCTCCTTCTTCGGGGGAGAGACCCAGTACTTC
>TRBJ2-1|many|14|NA|TRBV20-1
CSARRGVNVHEQFF
TGCAGTGCTAGAAGGGGTGTTAATGTGCATGAGCAGTTCTTC
>TRBJ2-7|many|16|NA|TRBV6-6
CASSPRGAGTSYEQYF
TGTGCCAGCAGCCCCCGTGGAGCAGGGACCTCCTACGAGCAGTACTTC
>TRBJ2-3|many|13|TRBD2|TRBV11-3
CASRRTSGDTQYF
TGTGCCAGCAGGCGGACTAGCGGGGATACGCAGTATTTT
>TRBJ2-2|NA|16|TRBD1|TRBV24-1
CATSDPGGRVTGELFF
TGTGCCACCAGTGATCCAGGGGGACGGGTCACCGGGGAGCTGTTTTTT
>TRBJ1-5|NA|16|TRBD1|TRBV5-8
CASSFGTVLSNQPQHF
TGTGCCAGCAGCTTCGGGACAGTCCTTAGCAATCAGCCCCAGCATTTT
>TRBJ2-3|many|15|TRBD1|TRBV7-2
CASSATGVSADTQYF
TGTGCCAGCAGCGCGACAGGGGTTTCGGCAGATACGCAGTATTTT
>TRBJ1-6|many|14|TRBD1|TRBV20-1
CSARYGQGRSPLHF
TGCAGTGCTAGATACGGACAGGGTCGTTCACCCCTCCACTTT
>TRBJ1-2|NA|17|NA|TRBV20-1
CSARDAGVWALNYGYTF
TGCAGTGCTAGAGACGCGGGGGTGTGGGCCCTTAACTATGGCTACACCTTC